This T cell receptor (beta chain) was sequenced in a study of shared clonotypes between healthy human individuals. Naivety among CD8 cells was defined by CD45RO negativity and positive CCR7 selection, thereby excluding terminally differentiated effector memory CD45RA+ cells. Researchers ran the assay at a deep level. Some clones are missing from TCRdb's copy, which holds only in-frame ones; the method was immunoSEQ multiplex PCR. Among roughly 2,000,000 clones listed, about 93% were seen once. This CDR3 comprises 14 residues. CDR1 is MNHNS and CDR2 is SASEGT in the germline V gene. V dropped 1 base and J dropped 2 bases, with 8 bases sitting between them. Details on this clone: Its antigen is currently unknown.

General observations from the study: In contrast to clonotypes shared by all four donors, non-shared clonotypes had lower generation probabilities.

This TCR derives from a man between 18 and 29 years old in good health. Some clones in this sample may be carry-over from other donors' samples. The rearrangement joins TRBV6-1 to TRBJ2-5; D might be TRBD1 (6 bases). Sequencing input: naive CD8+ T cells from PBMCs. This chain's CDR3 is CASSEEDRQETQYF. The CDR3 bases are TGTGCCAGCAGTGAAGAGGACAGACAAGAGACCCAGTACTTC.